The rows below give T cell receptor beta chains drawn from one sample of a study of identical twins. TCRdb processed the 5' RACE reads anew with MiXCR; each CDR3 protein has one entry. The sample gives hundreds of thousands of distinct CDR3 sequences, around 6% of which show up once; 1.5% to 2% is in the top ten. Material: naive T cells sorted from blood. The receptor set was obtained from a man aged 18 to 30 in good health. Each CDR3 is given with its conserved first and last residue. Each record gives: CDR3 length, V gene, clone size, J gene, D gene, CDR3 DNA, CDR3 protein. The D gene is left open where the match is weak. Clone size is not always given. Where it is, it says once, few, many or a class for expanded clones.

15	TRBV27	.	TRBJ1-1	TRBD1	TGTGCCAGCAGTTTATCGACAGGGACGAACACTGAAGCTTTCTTT	CASSLSTGTNTEAFF
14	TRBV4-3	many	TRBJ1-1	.	TGCGCCAGCAGCCAAGGGATCATGAACACTGAAGCTTTTTTT	CASSQGIMNTEAFF
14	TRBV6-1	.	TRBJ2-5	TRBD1	TGTGCCAGCTACCGGGACAGGGAGGAAGAGACCCAGTACTTC	CASYRDREEETQYF
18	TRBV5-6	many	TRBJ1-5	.	TGTGCCAGCAGCCTAGGACTGAATGGCCCTTATAGCAATCAGCCCCAGCATTTT	CASSLGLNGPYSNQPQHF
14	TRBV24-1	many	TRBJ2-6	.	TGTGCCACCAGTAGGAACTCTGGGGCCAACGTCCTGACTTTC	CATSRNSGANVLTF
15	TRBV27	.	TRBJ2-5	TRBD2	TGTGCCAGCAAGTTAGCGGCTAGCGGCCAAGAGACCCAGTACTTC	CASKLAASGQETQYF
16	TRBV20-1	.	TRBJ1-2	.	TGCAGTGCTACACGCTCTGGGACATGGACCCTCTCTGGCTACACCTTC	CSATRSGTWTLSGYTF
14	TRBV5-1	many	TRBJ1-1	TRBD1	TGCGCCAGCACCTGGACAGGGGGGGACACTGAAGCTTTCTTT	CASTWTGGDTEAFF
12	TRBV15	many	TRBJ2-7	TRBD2	TGTGCCACCAGCAGAGATTCGGGGGAGGGGTACTTC	CATSRDSGEGYF
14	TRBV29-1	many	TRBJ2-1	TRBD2	TGCAGCGTCATGGGACTAGCGGGTCGGGTAGGGCAGTTCTTC	CSVMGLAGRVGQFF
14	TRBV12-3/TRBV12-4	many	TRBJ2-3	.	TGCGCCAGCAGCTTGGGAGTTAGCACAGATACGCAGTATTTT	CASSLGVSTDTQYF
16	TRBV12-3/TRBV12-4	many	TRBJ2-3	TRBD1	TGTGCCAGCAGTAAAAAGAGGGGGCTAGGCACAGATACGCAGTATTTT	CASSKKRGLGTDTQYF
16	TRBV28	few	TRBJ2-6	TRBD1	TGTGCCAGCAGTCCACCAGGGGGCACTGGGGCCAACGTCCTGACTTTC	CASSPPGGTGANVLTF
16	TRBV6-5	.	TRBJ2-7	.	TGTGCCAGCAGTTACTCAGGGGGCCAGGGGGGACACGAGCAGTACTTC	CASSYSGGQGGHEQYF
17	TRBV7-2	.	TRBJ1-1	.	TGTGCCAGCAGCTTTTACAGGGTTCGGGAATTGAACACTGAAGCTTTCTTT	CASSFYRVRELNTEAFF
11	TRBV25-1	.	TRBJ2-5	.	TGTGCCAGCAGTGATATGGGGACCCAGTACTTC	CASSDMGTQYF
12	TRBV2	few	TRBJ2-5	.	TGTGCCAGCAGGAGCCCCTCAGGGAAGGAGTACTTC	CASRSPSGKEYF
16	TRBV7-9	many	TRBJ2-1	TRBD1	TGTGCCAGCAGCTTAGAACCGGGGACAGTTGTGTCTGAGCAGTTCTTC	CASSLEPGTVVSEQFF
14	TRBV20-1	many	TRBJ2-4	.	TGCAGTGTTGGGGGAGACTTAGCCAAAAACATTCAGTACTTC	CSVGGDLAKNIQYF
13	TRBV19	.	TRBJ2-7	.	TGTGCCAGTAGTACTCCTCCCGTTCACGAGCAGTACTTC	CASSTPPVHEQYF
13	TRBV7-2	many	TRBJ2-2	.	TGTGCCAGCAGCTTATGGGCCACCGGGGAGCTGTTTTTT	CASSLWATGELFF
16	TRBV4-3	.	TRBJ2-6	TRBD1	TGCGCCAGCAGCGGGACAGGGCCGTCTGGGGCCAACGTCCTGACTTTC	CASSGTGPSGANVLTF
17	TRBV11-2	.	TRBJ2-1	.	TGTGCCAGCAGCTCCTCCAGGAGGGTAGTGTTTGGCAATGAGCAGTTCTTC	CASSSSRRVVFGNEQFF
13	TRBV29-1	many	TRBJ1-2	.	TGCAGCGTTGAAGGGGGAAGTGGCTATGGCTACACCTTC	CSVEGGSGYGYTF
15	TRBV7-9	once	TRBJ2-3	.	TGTGCCAGCAGCCAAAGAATTCCCCAGGGAGAAACGCAGTATTTT	CASSQRIPQGETQYF
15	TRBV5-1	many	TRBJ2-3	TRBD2	TGCGCCAGCAGCTCGACTAGCGGTGGCACAGATACGCAGTATTTT	CASSSTSGGTDTQYF
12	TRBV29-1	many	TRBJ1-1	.	TGCAGCGTTATGAAAGGAAACACTGAAGCTTTCTTT	CSVMKGNTEAFF
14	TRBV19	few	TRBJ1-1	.	TGTGCCAGTAGAGAGGGTTCGACGAACACTGAAGCTTTCTTT	CASREGSTNTEAFF
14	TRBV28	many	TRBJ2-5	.	TGTGCCAGCAGTTTCGCTCAGCTACAAGAGACCCAGTACTTC	CASSFAQLQETQYF
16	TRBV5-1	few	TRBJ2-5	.	TGCGCCAGCAGCAATCAGGGGGCTAGCGGCCAAGAGACCCAGTACTTC	CASSNQGASGQETQYF
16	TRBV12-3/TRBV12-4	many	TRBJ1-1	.	TGTGCCAGCAGACCCCGGAGACAGACCCAAAACACTGAAGCTTTCTTT	CASRPRRQTQNTEAFF
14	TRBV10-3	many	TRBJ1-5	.	TGTGCCATCAGTCCCGTCGAGAGCAATCAGCCCCAGCATTTT	CAISPVESNQPQHF
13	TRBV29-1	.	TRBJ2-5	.	TGCAGCGTTCGAGGGAGGCCCCAAGAGACCCAGTACTTC	CSVRGRPQETQYF
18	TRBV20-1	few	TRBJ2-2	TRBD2	TGCAGTGCTCTTCCTCCGGGACTAGCAATTAAGAACACCGGGGAGCTGTTTTTT	CSALPPGLAIKNTGELFF
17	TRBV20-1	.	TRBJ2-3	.	TGCAGTGCTAGAGATCCGGAAAAGATCGGGTCCACAGATACGCAGTATTTT	CSARDPEKIGSTDTQYF
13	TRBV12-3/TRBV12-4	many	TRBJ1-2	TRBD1	TGTGCCAGCAGCCAGGACAGGTACGATGGCTACACCTTC	CASSQDRYDGYTF
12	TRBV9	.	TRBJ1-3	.	TGTGCCAGCAGCGCCCGAGGAAACACCATATATTTT	CASSARGNTIYF
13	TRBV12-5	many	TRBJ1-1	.	TGTGCTAGTGGTGGCGGGCCTGACACTGAAGCTTTCTTT	CASGGGPDTEAFF
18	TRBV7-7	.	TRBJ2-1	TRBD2	TGTGCCAGCAGCTTAGCTGCTAGCGGGAGTCTCAATCGGAATGAGCAGTTCTTC	CASSLAASGSLNRNEQFF
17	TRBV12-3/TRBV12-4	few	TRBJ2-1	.	TGTGCCAGCAGTTCACGTGGCCAAGGTACCTCCTACAATGAGCAGTTCTTC	CASSSRGQGTSYNEQFF
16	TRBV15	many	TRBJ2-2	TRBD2	TGTGCCACCAGCCGAACTAGCGGAGTAAACACCGGGGAGCTGTTTTTT	CATSRTSGVNTGELFF
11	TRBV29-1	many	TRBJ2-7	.	TGCAGCGCCCTGGGCCTCTACGAGCAGTACTTC	CSALGLYEQYF
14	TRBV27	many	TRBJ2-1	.	TGTGCCAGCAGTTTCGTCCTAAATTACAATGAGCAGTTCTTC	CASSFVLNYNEQFF
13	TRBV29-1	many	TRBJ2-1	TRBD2	TGCAGCATCGAGCGGGGATCCTACAATGAGCAGTTCTTC	CSIERGSYNEQFF
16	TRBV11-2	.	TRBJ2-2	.	TGTGCCAGCAGCCCCGGTTCGGGAATGAACACCGGGGAGCTGTTTTTT	CASSPGSGMNTGELFF
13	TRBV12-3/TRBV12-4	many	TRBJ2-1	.	TGTGCCAGCAGAGACCGGGACCCCAGTGAGCAGTTCTTC	CASRDRDPSEQFF
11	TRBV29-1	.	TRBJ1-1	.	TGCAGCGTTGAACGAAACACTGAAGCTTTCTTT	CSVERNTEAFF
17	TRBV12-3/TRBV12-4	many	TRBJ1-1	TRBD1	TGTGCCAGCAGTCCCAGGACAGGGTCAACCATGAACACTGAAGCTTTCTTT	CASSPRTGSTMNTEAFF
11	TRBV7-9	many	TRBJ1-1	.	TGTGCCAGCGGGGGGGGATCCGAAGCTTTCTTT	CASGGGSEAFF
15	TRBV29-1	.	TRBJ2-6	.	TGCAGCGTTCGGTTCGCGGGGATTGGGGCCAACGTCCTGACTTTC	CSVRFAGIGANVLTF
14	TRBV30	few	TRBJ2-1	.	TGTGCCTGGAGTAGGGCAGGGATATACAATGAGCAGTTCTTC	CAWSRAGIYNEQFF
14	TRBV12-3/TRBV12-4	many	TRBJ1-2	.	TGTGCCAGCAGACCTGGTTCACACTACTATGGCTACACCTTC	CASRPGSHYYGYTF
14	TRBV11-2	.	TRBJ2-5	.	TGTGCCAGCAGACAAATTCCTGGTGAAGAGACCCAGTACTTC	CASRQIPGEETQYF